The 25 T cell receptor beta chains reported below all come from one sample, sequenced in a study of T cells in Graves' hyperthyroidism and ophthalmopathy (dated by TCRdb to the late 2010s). The library came from multiplex PCR. Sequenced on an Illumina HiSeq 2000. The TCR beta CDR3 regions were amplified from the RNA transcripts. The TCR CDR3 was subjected to a first round of RT-PCR using the HTBI primer set and the Qiagen OneStep RT-PCR kit. In-frame beta chains were kept once TCRdb had trimmed the public reads at Q25 with fastp and called clones with MiXCR. Rows with a matching CDR3 protein are joined into one entry that keeps the most common DNA and genes. This sample comprises approximately 620,000 distinct CDR3 sequences, around 16% of them detected only once. Around 3.5% of the sample is in the top ten clones. The sample consisted of blood. The receptor source for this set is a woman aged 40 to 49 with Graves' ophthalmopathy.

In nucleotides, the CDR3 is TGTGCCAGCGGGGGGGGGGGCAGACAGCCCCAGCATTTT. Its translation is CASGGGGRQPQHF. The rearrangement joins TRBV19 to TRBJ1-5; D possibly corresponds to TRBD1 (6 bases). V was shortened by 9 bases and J by 7 bases, with 16 bases between the two germline ends. CDR3 length: 13 amino acids. CDR1 and CDR2 (germline): LNHDA, SQIVND (reference sequence).

This clonotype appeared a single time. The chain has TRBV7-2 and TRBJ1-3; 7 bases fit TRBD1. V lost 5 bases to trimming and J lost 0 bases; unmatched junction nucleotides: 10. Germline lookup yields CDR1 SGHTA and CDR2 FQGNSA. The CDR3 runs to 17 residues. CDR3 nucleotides: TGTGCCAGCAGCCCGAGGGGGCAGGGCCTCTCTGGAAACACCATATATTTT. Translated: CASSPRGQGLSGNTIYF.

Only one count was recorded for this clonotype. One end of the junction is discordant with germline, which a read error may explain. The rearrangement links TRBV20-1 to TRBJ1-4; D call uncertain. The CDR3 loop spans 12 amino acids. Germline CDR1 reads DFQATT; CDR2 reads SNEGSKA (reference sequence). Here the CDR3 DNA reads TGCAGTACTAGAGATCTGGGCGAAAAACTGTTTTTT. Protein sequence: CSTRDLGEKLFF.

The chain carries TRBV27 and TRBJ1-2; the match to TRBD1 covers 10 bases. CDR1 MNHEY and CDR2 SMNVEV come from the germline V gene (reference sequence). The J segment lost 5 bases and the V segment lost 6 bases, leaving 6 bases of the junction unmatched. This CDR3 is built from 14 residues. CDR3 coding DNA: TGTGCCAGCAGACTTATGGGACAGGGGTATGGCTACACCTTC. It encodes CASRLMGQGYGYTF.

There are a few counts of this clonotype. V gene TRBV20-1 combines with J gene TRBJ2-1, with D perhaps TRBD2 (6 bases). Germline CDR1 DFQATT, CDR2 SNEGSKA (reference sequence). The CDR3 has 13 amino acids. Trimming removed 6 bases from V and 13 bases from J, with 22 bases in between. The CDR3 region is CSARDPRDFSQFF. The DNA of the CDR3 is TGCAGTGCGCGGGACCCCCGGGACTTTTCTCAGTTCTTC.

This clonotype was seen many times. The chain couples TRBV20-1 to TRBJ2-3; 9 positions match TRBD2. The junction had 6 bases not matched to a gene; V was cut back by 5 bases and J by 0 bases. This CDR3 spans 15 amino acids. Per germline, CDR1 DFQATT and CDR2 SNEGSKA (reference sequence). CDR3: CSALQRGASTDTQYF. The CDR3 region has the DNA TGCAGTGCTCTCCAGCGGGGGGCCAGCACAGATACGCAGTATTTT.

Ten or more counts support this clonotype. The V call is TRBV28, the J call TRBJ2-7; D remains unclear. The CDR3 loop spans 14 amino acids. V lost 6 bases, J lost 6 bases, and 18 bases lay in between. Germline V CDR1 and CDR2: MDHEN, SYDVKM. The CDR3 loop reads CASRTQKPPGEQYF. In DNA form, the CDR3 reads TGTGCCAGCAGGACCCAGAAACCTCCTGGCGAGCAGTACTTC.

This clonotype was seen at least ten times. This chain joins TRBV20-1 and TRBJ2-3; possibly TRBD1 or TRBD2 for D (5 bases each). The CDR3 sequence is 13 residues long. From germline, CDR1 is DFQATT and CDR2 SNEGSKA (reference sequence). The V end was cut by 4 bases, the J end by 4 bases, with 12 bases between. For the CDR3, the DNA is TGCAGTGCTACGGGGCAATTTTCAGATACGCAGTATTTT. As protein: CSATGQFSDTQYF.

This clonotype came up many times. As DNA, the CDR3 is TGTGCCAGCAGTGACTGGACAGGGGGGTACGAGCAGTACTTC. Amino acids: CASSDWTGGYEQYF. The chain recombines TRBV2 with TRBJ2-7; the match to TRBD1 covers 10 bases. This CDR3 spans 14 amino acids. The V gene's germline CDR1 is SNHLY and CDR2 FYNNEI. V shed 3 bases, J shed 4 bases, and the junction held 3 bases outside the gene matches.

V usage is TRBV4-1 and J usage is TRBJ2-7, with no clear D. This CDR3 has 15 amino acids. Germline CDR1 and CDR2: MGHRA and YSYEKL. Between the trimmed V and J ends, which lost 0 bases and 3 bases, there was a span of 12 bases. In DNA, the CDR3 is TGCGCCAGCAGCCAAGAGCCTATTTCCCGCTACGAGCAGTACTTC. As protein: CASSQEPISRYEQYF.

The sample holds many counts of this clonotype. In DNA, the CDR3 is TGTGCCAGCAAGGCGAACAGGGGGCAAGAGACCCAGTACTTC. It translates to CASKANRGQETQYF. This chain connects TRBV12-3 or TRBV12-4 to TRBJ2-5, with 8 positions matching TRBD1. Unmatched junction bases numbered 6, after V lost 7 bases and J lost 2 bases. This CDR3 is 14 amino acids long.

This clonotype was seen at least ten times. V and J are TRBV6-1 and TRBJ2-1; TRBD1 matches at 7 bases. J gave up 5 bases and V 7 bases, and 8 bases lay outside the gene matches. The CDR3 consists of 14 residues. The germline V gene encodes CDR1 MNHNS and CDR2 SASEGT. CDR3 loop: CASKKDRINNEQFF. The DNA for the CDR3 is TGTGCCAGCAAGAAGGACAGGATAAACAATGAGCAGTTCTTC.

The table lists this clonotype with many counts. The rearrangement uses TRBV6-1 and TRBJ1-2; D not resolved. The germline V and J ends were trimmed by 5 bases and 7 bases, with 14 bases remaining between them. The CDR3 runs 13 residues. Per the germline V gene, CDR1 is MNHNS and CDR2 is SASEGT. The CDR3 DNA follows: TGTGCCAGCAGTACCCCAGAGGTGGTTGGCTACACCTTC. Amino acids: CASSTPEVVGYTF.

This chain connects TRBV30 to TRBJ2-7; D ambiguous. From germline, CDR1 is GTSNPN and CDR2 SVGIG (reference sequence). V was shortened by 1 base and J by 2 bases, with 9 bases between the two germline ends. The CDR3 spans 13 residues. CDR3 loop: CAWSDSRPYEQYF. Here the CDR3 DNA reads TGTGCCTGGAGTGATTCCAGACCCTACGAGCAGTACTTC. Full variable domain (rest looked up from reference TRBV30 and TRBJ2-7): SQTIHQWPATLVQPVGSPLSLECTVEGTSNPNLYWYRQAAGRGLQLLFYSVGIGQISSEVPQNLSASRPQDRQFILSSKKLLLSDSGFYLCAWSDSRPYEQYFGPGTRLTVT.

This clonotype was recorded many times. V gene TRBV2 combines with J gene TRBJ2-7; 7 bases match TRBD1. The V and J ends lost 4 bases and 4 bases, in that order; junction bases with no gene match: 4. This CDR3 is 13 amino acids long. The germline gives CDR1 SNHLY, CDR2 FYNNEI. The CDR3 loop is CASSGDSGYEQYF. CDR3 DNA: TGTGCCAGCAGTGGGGACAGCGGATACGAGCAGTACTTC. The variable domain in full, completed from reference TRBV2 and TRBJ2-7, reads EPEVTQTPSHQVTQMGQEVILRCVPISNHLYFYWYRQILGQKVEFLVSFYNNEISEKSEIFDDQFSVERPDGSNFTLKIRSTKLEDSAMYFCASSGDSGYEQYFGPGTRLTVT.

V gene TRBV18 combines with J gene TRBJ1-1; TRBD1 might be the D (5 bases). Per germline, CDR1 KGHSH and CDR2 LQKENI. Trimming left V 2 bases short and J 3 bases short, with 13 bases between. CDR3 length equals 15 residues. DNA for the CDR3: TGTGCCAGCTCACCAAGACGGGGGGACTACACTGAAGCTTTCTTT. It translates to CASSPRRGDYTEAFF.

The table lists this clonotype with a few counts. V gene TRBV7-2 combines with J gene TRBJ2-1; D may match TRBD1 or TRBD2 (5 bases each). Germline lookup yields CDR1 SGHTA and CDR2 FQGNSA. With 5 bases removed from V and 4 bases from J, the gap between germline ends came to 12 bases. The CDR3 runs to 14 residues. The CDR3 loop is CASSPSEGYNEQFF. For the CDR3, the DNA is TGTGCCAGCAGCCCAAGCGAGGGGTACAATGAGCAGTTCTTC.

Concerning this clonotype itself: A read error is possible here, since a much larger clone lies one base away. The chain is built from TRBV27 and TRBJ1-1; TRBD1 might be the D (5 bases). Germline V gene sequence: CDR1 MNHEY, CDR2 SMNVEV (reference sequence). There are 14 residues in the CDR3. V was pared by 3 bases and J by 6 bases, with 14 bases between. The CDR3 is CASSFWVGDAEAFF. CDR3 DNA: TGTGCCAGCAGTTTTTGGGTGGGGGACGCTGAAGCTTTCTTT.

This clonotype showed up just a few times. The V and J genes are TRBV5-1 and TRBJ2-7, with 11 bases aligning to TRBD2. The trim removed 0 bases at V and 6 bases at J, leaving 2 bases unmatched. In germline, CDR1 is SGHRS, CDR2 YFSETQ. CDR3 length: 14 amino acids. The CDR3 loop reads CASSLVTSGSEQYF. Written as DNA, the CDR3 is TGCGCCAGCAGCTTGGTAACTAGCGGGAGCGAGCAGTACTTC.

This clonotype was detected ten times or more. J is TRBJ2-3 and V is TRBV5-1; either TRBD1 or TRBD2 may fit D (6 bases each). This CDR3 is built from 14 residues. CDR1 is SGHRS, CDR2 YFSETQ, per germline. V lost 7 bases, J lost 2 bases, and 14 bases lay in between. The CDR3 DNA sequence: TGCGCCAGCGGAGGGGGGTTTGACACAGATACGCAGTATTTT. This sequence encodes CASGGGFDTDTQYF.

This clonotype was observed a few times. V is TRBV6-1 and J is TRBJ1-4; 7 nucleotides align to TRBD1. This CDR3 is 14 amino acids long. V shed 5 bases, J shed 6 bases, and the junction held 6 bases outside the gene matches. Germline V gene lookup returns CDR1 MNHNS and CDR2 SASEGT. The chain's CDR3 is CASSPQGGDEKLFF. DNA for the CDR3: TGTGCCAGCAGTCCTCAGGGGGGGGATGAAAAACTGTTTTTT.

The chain joins TRBV11-2 to TRBJ2-6, with D uncertain. The CDR3 is 14 residues long. Trimming removed 5 bases at V and 2 bases at J, with 7 bases between. In germline, CDR1 is SGHAT, CDR2 FQNNGV. In nucleotides, the CDR3 is TGTGCCAGCAGCACTTTGACTGGGGCCAACGTCCTGACTTTC. Residues: CASSTLTGANVLTF.

The genes are TRBV27 and TRBJ1-1; tentatively, D is TRBD1 (5 bases). CDR3 length: 15 amino acids. Trimming removed 6 bases from V and 4 bases from J, with 18 bases in between. Looked up from germline, CDR1 is MNHEY and CDR2 is SMNVEV (reference sequence). CDR3 in amino acids: CASRAQRGVGTEAFF. The CDR3, as DNA: TGTGCCAGCAGGGCTCAACGGGGGGTAGGCACTGAAGCTTTCTTT.

This clonotype has only a few counts. The V gene is TRBV11-2, the J gene TRBJ1-1; TRBD1 matches at 8 bases. The CDR3 consists of 15 residues. Germline CDR1 SGHAT, CDR2 FQNNGV. After removal of 4 bases from V and 1 base from J, the junction contained 5 bases not matched to a gene. CDR3 sequence: CASSSTGARNTEAFF. CDR3 sequence (DNA): TGTGCCAGCAGCTCGACAGGGGCGAGGAACACTGAAGCTTTCTTT.

This clonotype was observed at least ten times. The chain is built from TRBV28 and TRBJ2-7; possibly TRBD2 for D (7 bases). CDR1 MDHEN and CDR2 SYDVKM come from the germline V gene. The CDR3 consists of 14 residues. V dropped 7 bases and J dropped 2 bases, with 15 bases sitting between them. Here the CDR3 reads CASKYRGAAYEQYF. In DNA, the CDR3 is TGTGCCAGCAAGTACCGGGGGGCTGCCTACGAGCAGTACTTC.